Each of the 3 T cell receptor beta chains below was sequenced from the same sample in a study of shared clonotypes between healthy human individuals. Assay: immunoSEQ multiplex PCR; the TCRdb copy retains only in-frame clones and omits some. The data hold about 1 million clones, with 75% observed a single time. Source material: memory CD4+ T cells sorted from blood. Regarding subset: CD45RA-negative fraction. The origin of the receptors is a man between 18 and 29 years old in good health.

The rearrangement joins TRBV12-5 to TRBJ1-1; TRBD1 aligns across 8 bases. CDR1 is LGHNT, CDR2 FRNRAP, per germline. The CDR3 runs to 15 residues. The V segment lost 7 bases and the J segment 0 bases; nucleotides outside the gene matches: 7. CDR3 residues: CASALQGAVNTEAFF. In nucleotides, the CDR3 is TGTGCTAGTGCTCTGCAGGGGGCGGTGAACACTGAAGCTTTCTTT. The full variable domain, with the rest looked up from reference TRBV12-5 and TRBJ1-1, is DARVTQTPRHKVTEMGQEVTMRCQPILGHNTVFWYRQTMMQGLELLAYFRNRAPLDDSGMPKDRFSAEMPDATLATLKIQPSEPRDSAVYFCASALQGAVNTEAFFGQGTRLTVV.

This rearrangement joins TRBV5-1 to TRBJ2-1, with TRBD2 matching over 9 bases. CDR1 SGHRS and CDR2 YFSETQ come from the germline V gene. V was clipped by 0 bases and J by 3 bases; unmatched bases: 4. CDR3 length: 16 residues. CDR3 DNA sequence: TGCGCCAGCAGCTTGGGAGAGACTAGCGGCTACAATGAGCAGTTCTTC. This codes for CASSLGETSGYNEQFF.

The rearrangement links TRBV28 to TRBJ1-5; D may be TRBD1 (5 bases). The germline V and J ends were trimmed by 7 bases and 6 bases, with 19 bases remaining between them. The CDR3 is 15 amino acids. Germline V gene data show CDR1 as MDHEN and CDR2 as SYDVKM. CDR3 nucleotides: TGTGCCAGCACTAGCACCGGGGCCGGGAGTCAGCCCCAGCATTTT. This sequence encodes CASTSTGAGSQPQHF.